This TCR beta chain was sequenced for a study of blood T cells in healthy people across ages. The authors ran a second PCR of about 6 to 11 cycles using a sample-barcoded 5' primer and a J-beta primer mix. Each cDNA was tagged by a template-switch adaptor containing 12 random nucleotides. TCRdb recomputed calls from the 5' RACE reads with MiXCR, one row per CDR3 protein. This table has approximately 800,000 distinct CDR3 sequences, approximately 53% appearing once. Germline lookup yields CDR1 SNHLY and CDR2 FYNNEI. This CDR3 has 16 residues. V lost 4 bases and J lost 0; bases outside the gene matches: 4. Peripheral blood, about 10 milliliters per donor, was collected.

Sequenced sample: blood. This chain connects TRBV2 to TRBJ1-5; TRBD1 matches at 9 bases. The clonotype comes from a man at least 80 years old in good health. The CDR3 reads CASSAGQGNSNQPQHF. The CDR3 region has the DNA TGTGCCAGCAGTGCTGGACAGGGGAATAGCAATCAGCCCCAGCATTTT.